This is a list of T cell receptor beta chains from one sample in a study of beta chain features in type 1 diabetes. Profiled with immunoSEQ multiplex PCR; TCRdb holds only in-frame clones, not every one. The sample consists of about half a million clones, roughly 11% of them appearing once. The specimen was naive CD4+ T cells from blood. The origin of the receptors is a woman in her late teens or twenties in good health. Each CDR3 is given with its conserved first and last residue. The D gene is left open where the match is weak. Clone size is stated in some rows and not others, as once, few, many or a class when expanded.

J gene: TRBJ1-6; D gene: TRBD1; clone size: NA; V gene: TRBV28; CDR3 protein: CASSQTGVAPLHF; CDR3 DNA: TGTGCCAGCAGCCAAACAGGGGTAGCTCCCCTCCACTTT
J gene: TRBJ1-1; D gene: NA; clone size: NA; V gene: TRBV29-1; CDR3 protein: CRTENTEAFF; CDR3 DNA: TGCAGGACTGAAAACACTGAAGCTTTCTTT
J gene: TRBJ1-2; D gene: NA; clone size: NA; V gene: TRBV7-9; CDR3 protein: CASSLAGPNGYTF; CDR3 DNA: TGTGCCAGCAGCTTGGCGGGACCGAATGGCTACACCTTC
J gene: TRBJ2-3; D gene: NA; clone size: NA; V gene: TRBV18; CDR3 protein: CASSPRAGLTDTQYF; CDR3 DNA: TGTGCCAGCTCACCACGGGCGGGACTCACAGATACGCAGTATTTT
J gene: TRBJ2-7; D gene: TRBD1; clone size: few; V gene: TRBV15; CDR3 protein: CATSSRQGGRHEQYF; CDR3 DNA: TGTGCCACCAGCAGTAGACAGGGCGGCAGGCACGAGCAGTACTTC
J gene: TRBJ2-3; D gene: NA; clone size: few; V gene: TRBV7-3; CDR3 protein: CASSSGTGHTDTQYF; CDR3 DNA: TGTGCCAGCAGCTCCGGCACAGGTCACACAGATACGCAGTATTTT
J gene: TRBJ2-2; D gene: NA; clone size: once; V gene: TRBV6-5; CDR3 protein: CASSYEGRITGELFF; CDR3 DNA: TGTGCCAGCAGTTACGAGGGTCGGATCACCGGGGAGCTGTTTTTT
J gene: TRBJ2-2; D gene: NA; clone size: NA; V gene: TRBV30; CDR3 protein: CAWSGWMVGELFF; CDR3 DNA: TGTGCCTGGTCCGGGTGGATGGTCGGGGAGCTGTTTTTT
J gene: TRBJ2-2; D gene: NA; clone size: few; V gene: TRBV5-4; CDR3 protein: CASSLGNTGELFF; CDR3 DNA: TGTGCCAGCAGCTTGGGGAACACCGGGGAGCTGTTTTTT
J gene: TRBJ2-2; D gene: NA; clone size: few; V gene: TRBV4-2; CDR3 protein: CASTNGADTGELFF; CDR3 DNA: TGTGCCAGCACCAACGGGGCAGACACCGGGGAGCTGTTTTTT